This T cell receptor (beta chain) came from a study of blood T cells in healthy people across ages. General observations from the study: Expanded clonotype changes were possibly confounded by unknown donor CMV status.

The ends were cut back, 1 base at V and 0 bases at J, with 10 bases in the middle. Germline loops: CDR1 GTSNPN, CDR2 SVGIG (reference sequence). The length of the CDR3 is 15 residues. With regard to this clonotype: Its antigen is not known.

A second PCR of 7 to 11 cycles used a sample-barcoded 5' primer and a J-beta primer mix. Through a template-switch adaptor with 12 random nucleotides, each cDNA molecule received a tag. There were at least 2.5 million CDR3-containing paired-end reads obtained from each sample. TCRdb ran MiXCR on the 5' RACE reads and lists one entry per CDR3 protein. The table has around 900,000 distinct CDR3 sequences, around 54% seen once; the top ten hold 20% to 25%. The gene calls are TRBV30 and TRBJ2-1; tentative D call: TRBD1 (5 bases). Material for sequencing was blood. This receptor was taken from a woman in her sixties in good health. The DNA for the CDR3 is TGTGCCTGGAGTGAGGGGCGTAGCTCCTACAATGAGCAGTTCTTC. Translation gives CAWSEGRSSYNEQFF.